The 5 T cell receptor beta chains reported below all come from one sample, sequenced in a study of blood T cells in healthy people across ages. A sample-barcoded 5' primer and a J-beta primer mix were used in a second PCR of roughly 6 to 11 cycles. Each CDR3 protein gets one entry after TCRdb re-called the 5' RACE reads with MiXCR. This table has 1.8 million or so distinct CDR3 sequences, about two fifths appearing once. The sequencing sample was made of blood. These receptors were collected from a human donor in good health.

This clonotype has only a few counts. An end of the junction does not agree with germline; a read error may underlie this. This chain uses TRBV7-9 with TRBJ1-1; D uncertain. The CDR3 has 12 residues. Per the germline V gene, CDR1 is SEHNR and CDR2 is FQNEAQ (reference sequence). CDR3 bases: TGTGCCGGCAGCTTAGCACAGAGCTGGGCTTTCTTT. Its protein is CAGSLAQSWAFF.

This clonotype was counted a few times. J is TRBJ2-7 and V is TRBV3-1; D possibly corresponds to TRBD1 (5 bases). The CDR3 contains 14 residues. The V gene's germline CDR1 is LGHDT and CDR2 YNNKEL (reference sequence). The V and J ends lost 2 bases and 2 bases respectively, with 10 bases between them. CDR3 amino acids: CASSQYRTPYEQYF. In DNA form, the CDR3 reads TGTGCCAGCAGCCAATACAGGACCCCCTACGAGCAGTACTTC.

This clonotype was observed a few times. This sequence joins TRBV28 and TRBJ2-5; TRBD2 agrees at 11 bases. CDR3 length: 16 amino acids. V gave up 6 bases and J gave up 1 base; unmatched junction bases: 7. Per germline, CDR1 MDHEN and CDR2 SYDVKM. CDR3 amino acids: CASSQTSGGFQETQYF. The CDR3 nucleotides read TGTGCCAGCAGCCAAACTAGCGGGGGATTCCAAGAGACCCAGTACTTC.

V and J are TRBV11-2 and TRBJ2-1; 11 bases align to TRBD2. This CDR3 is 16 amino acids long. Germline CDR1 SGHAT, CDR2 FQNNGV. The junction had 6 bases not matched to a gene; V was cut back by 4 bases and J by 4 bases. The DNA of the CDR3 is TGTGCCAGCAGCTATTTGACTAGCGGGGCGTACAATGAGCAGTTCTTC. This sequence encodes CASSYLTSGAYNEQFF.

The chain uses TRBV30 and TRBJ2-3; D gene unclear. Looked up from germline, CDR1 is GTSNPN and CDR2 is SVGIG (reference sequence). The CDR3 is 12 amino acids. V lost 3 bases, J lost 4 bases, and 8 bases lay in between. The CDR3 sequence is CAWSHVADTQYF. The DNA for the CDR3 is TGTGCCTGGAGCCACGTGGCAGATACGCAGTATTTT. The entire variable domain, with the rest obtained from reference TRBV30 and TRBJ2-3, is as follows: SQTIHQWPATLVQPVGSPLSLECTVEGTSNPNLYWYRQAAGRGLQLLFYSVGIGQISSEVPQNLSASRPQDRQFILSSKKLLLSDSGFYLCAWSHVADTQYFGPGTRLTVL.